This T cell receptor (beta chain) was sequenced during a study of T-cell reconstitution after alpha-beta-depleted transplantation in children. General observations from the study: Among T cells one year after transplant, newly produced cells accounted for most counts and diversity. Approximately two months post-transplant, alpha-beta T cells reportedly originated from several hundred expanded graft clones. Some patients showed high day-60 TCRbeta diversity, which derived from surviving recipient T cells and thymic progenitors.

In this sample, this clonotype turned up a few times. As yet, its antigen is unknown. The library targeted TCRbeta and was prepared with unique molecular identifiers. MiXCR, run by TCRdb on the PCR reads, gives a single entry per CDR3 protein. The sample lists 70,000 to 95,000 distinct CDR3 sequences; 15% were seen once. The V and J ends lost 4 bases and 0 bases, in that order; junction bases with no gene match: 4. Germline loops: CDR1 LGHNA, CDR2 YNFKEQ. The CDR3 is 15 amino acids. The material sequenced was PBMCs, mostly from graft donor cells, taken 180 days after TCRalphabeta/CD19-depleted stem cell transplant. The chain carries TRBV4-2 and TRBJ1-1; 8 nucleotides agree with TRBD1. This TCR came from a male patient between 2 and 9 years old who had a stem cell transplant for acute lymphoblastic leukemia, so the T cells may come from the graft donor. The CDR3 is CASSLGQALNTEAFF. CDR3 coding DNA: TGTGCCAGCAGCCTGGGACAGGCACTGAACACTGAAGCTTTCTTT.